These 6 T cell receptor beta chains were sequenced from one sample in a study of blood T cells in healthy people across ages (dated by TCRdb to the mid-2010s). Preparation of the library involved 5' RACE. Sequencing took place on an Illumina HiSeq 2500. A second PCR of about 6 to 11 cycles was run with a J-beta primer mix and a sample-barcoded 5' primer. TCRdb reprocessed the public reads (quality trimming at Q25 with fastp, clone calling with MiXCR) and kept in-frame beta chains. When rows share a CDR3 protein, they turn into one entry using the most common DNA and genes. Counted in this sample were about 1.8 million distinct CDR3 sequences; around 48% of them appeared once. The top ten clonotypes cover roughly 2% of the sample. The sequenced sample consisted of blood. The receptors here all came from a woman between 40 and 50 years old in good health.

This clonotype has just a few counts. Just one base apart from a much larger clone, this may be a read error. The chain joins TRBV2 to TRBJ2-7, with 7 bases that match TRBD2. Germline V gives CDR1 SNHLY, CDR2 FYNNEI. The V and J ends lost 3 bases and 7 bases, in that order; junction bases with no gene match: 12. This CDR3 region has 15 residues. CDR3 sequence (DNA): TGTGCCAGCAGTGACGGCGGGAGAGCCTACAATGAGCAGTACTTC. It yields the protein CASSDGGRAYNEQYF.

Turning to this clonotype: A much bigger clone sits one base away, suggesting this may be a read error. The V gene is TRBV7-9, the J gene TRBJ2-5; D is perhaps TRBD2 (6 bases). Matching the DNA end better, TRBJ2-7 makes the J call doubtful. The CDR3 runs 14 residues. Germline V gene data show CDR1 as SEHNR and CDR2 as FQNEAQ (reference sequence). CDR3 amino acids: CASSGGLGSYEQYF. The CDR3, as DNA: TGTGCCAGCAGCGGGGGACTTGGGAGTTACGAGCAGTACTTC.

This clonotype was seen only once. Compared with germline, one end of the junction differs, possibly owing to a read error. The chain employs TRBV5-1 and TRBJ1-2; D possibly corresponds to TRBD1 (5 bases). CDR3 length: 12 residues. The germline V gene encodes CDR1 SGHRS and CDR2 YFSETQ. The CDR3 DNA reads as TGCGCCAGCAGCTCGAAAGGGGATGGCCACACCTTC. Encoded protein: CASSSKGDGHTF. Full variable domain (outside the CDR3, taken from reference TRBV5-1 and TRBJ1-2): KAGVTQTPRYLIKTRGQQVTLSCSPISGHRSVSWYQQTPGQGLQFLFEYFSETQRNKGNFPGRFSGRQFSNSRSEMNVSTLELGDSALYLCASSSKGDGHTFGSGTRLTVV.

This clonotype was seen only a few times. The CDR3 loop is CASSYSGTGISPLHF. CDR3 in DNA: TGTGCCAGCAGTTACTCCGGGACAGGGATCTCACCCCTCCACTTT. The chain links TRBV6-5 to TRBJ1-6; 9 positions match TRBD1. CDR3 length: 15 residues. Germline values: CDR1 MNHEY, CDR2 SVGAGI. V lost 0 bases and J lost 10; bases outside the gene matches: 4.

The J gene is TRBJ2-3, the V gene TRBV19; tentatively, D is TRBD1 or TRBD2 (6 bases each). The germline gives CDR1 LNHDA, CDR2 SQIVND (reference sequence). The CDR3 is 16 amino acids. V lost 6 bases, J lost 0 bases, and 16 bases lay in between. DNA for the CDR3: TGTGCCAGTAGCTTTTTACCGGGGGCTAGCACAGATACGCAGTATTTT. This translates into CASSFLPGASTDTQYF.

The genes are TRBV3-1 and TRBJ2-3; 8 nucleotides align to TRBD2. Unmatched junction bases numbered 2, after V lost 3 bases and J lost 0 bases. This CDR3 spans 15 amino acids. Germline CDR1 and CDR2: LGHDT and YNNKEL (reference sequence). The CDR3 region is CASSQIAGSTDTQYF. The CDR3 DNA sequence: TGTGCCAGCAGCCAGATAGCGGGGAGCACAGATACGCAGTATTTT.